The clone carrying this T cell receptor beta chain has only a few counts. The same CDR3 arises from other DNA sequences in this sample as well. This CDR3 is built from 14 residues. V lost 6 bases and J 1 base, leaving 10 bases between the germline ends. Germline CDR1 reads MNHEY; CDR2 reads SMNVEV (reference sequence). The sample comes from a study of shared clonotypes between healthy human individuals. The overall study: A couple of women and a few men aged 18 to 49 served as donors.

DNA at about 200 ng, roughly 30,000 T cell genomes, went into sorted-subset replicate PCRs. The method was immunoSEQ multiplex PCR; TCRdb's version includes in-frame clones alone and lacks a portion of them. The sample yields approximately 1.9 million clones, around 93% seen once. CD45RO-negative cells were positively selected for CCR7, leaving out terminally differentiated effector memory CD45RA+ cells. The chain joins TRBV27 to TRBJ1-5, with D tentatively TRBD1 (6 bases). Sample: naive CD8+ T cells from PBMCs. The source is a man aged 18-30 years in good health. Some clones in this sample may be carry-over from other donors' samples. The CDR3, as DNA: TGTGCCAGCAGATCTGGGGGCAGCAATCAGCCCCAGCATTTT. Translated: CASRSGGSNQPQHF.